This TCR beta chain was identified in a study of blood T cell repertoires in COVID-19. Study-wide background: Samples of COVID-19 (acute and convalescent) were obtained from the United States, Italy and Spain.

The CDR3 is made up of 15 amino acids. Germline assignment: CDR1 MNHNS and CDR2 SASEGT. V gave up 2 bases and J gave up 7 bases; unmatched junction bases: 8. Enrollees, about 18 to 89 years old, lived in about two dozen US areas. Cohorts were determined from participant-reported clinical history. This table comes from immunoSEQ multiplex PCR, and its TCRdb copy is limited to in-frame clones, with some not included. The sample lists 250,000 to 350,000 clones, 88% seen once, with 2% to 2.5% in the top ten. The chain couples TRBV6-1 to TRBJ1-5; TRBD1 agrees at 7 bases. Material for sequencing was PBMCs or T cells enriched from blood (not recorded which). The receptor was derived from a woman in her fifties or sixties in a cohort exposed to, infected with or recovered from COVID-19 (not recorded which). In nucleotides, the CDR3 is TGTGCCAGCAGTGAAAAAGGGGGCTCCATCCAGCCCCAGCATTTT. It translates to CASSEKGGSIQPQHF.